One sample yielded the 14 T cell receptor beta chains listed below, sequenced in a study of T cell responses to AZD1222 COVID-19 vaccine (dated by TCRdb to the early 2020s). What the time point label conveys for this sample: baseline before first vaccination. Libraries were built with the immunoSEQ multiplex PCR assay. Imported from immuneACCESS, the table was reduced by TCRdb to in-frame sequences with V and J called. These copies leave out some clones; in studies compared against another copy, an unresolved V gene accounts for under half, and the cause of the remainder is not known. The sample table contains about 120,000 clones; only one count was recorded for 88% of them. The top ten clones comprise more than 3% of the sample. The sequencing here drew on peripheral blood, taken on day 0 of AZD1222 vaccination. The receptors originated from an adult in good health.

The chain is built from TRBV19 and TRBJ2-2, with a weak D call TRBD1 (6 bases). The CDR3 runs 14 residues. CDR1 is LNHDA, CDR2 SQIVND, per germline (reference sequence). Trimming pared 6 bases from V and 1 base from J, leaving 9 bases between. The chain's CDR3 is CASRQGENTGELFF. CDR3 DNA: TGTGCCAGTAGACAGGGCGAGAACACCGGGGAGCTGTTTTTT.

The table lists this clone with a count of one. The J gene is TRBJ1-5, the V gene TRBV10-3; D ambiguous. This CDR3 region has 14 residues. From germline, CDR1 is ENHRY and CDR2 SYGVKD. The V end was cut by 6 bases, the J end by 2 bases, with 11 bases between. The CDR3 DNA reads as TGTGCCATCAGCCAAGAAGTGGGCAATCAGCCCCAGCATTTT. This translates into CAISQEVGNQPQHF.

The J gene is TRBJ2-3, the V gene TRBV2; D possibly corresponds to TRBD2 (5 bases). Trimming shortened V by 2 bases and J by 5 bases, and 11 bases separated the two germline ends. CDR3 length equals 14 residues. Germline V gene sequence: CDR1 SNHLY, CDR2 FYNNEI. The CDR3: CASSEPAGGDTQYF. DNA for the CDR3: TGTGCCAGCAGTGAACCCGCGGGCGGAGATACGCAGTATTTT. Supplemented by reference TRBV2 and TRBJ2-3, the full variable domain reads EPEVTQTPSHQVTQMGQEVILRCVPISNHLYFYWYRQILGQKVEFLVSFYNNEISEKSEIFDDQFSVERPDGSNFTLKIRSTKLEDSAMYFCASSEPAGGDTQYFGPGTRLTVL.

The chain combines TRBV14 with TRBJ1-6; TRBD1 might be the D (6 bases). The CDR3 runs to 16 residues. Between the trimmed V and J ends, which lost 1 base and 8 bases, there was a span of 15 bases. Looked up from germline, CDR1 is SGHDN and CDR2 is FVKESK. Here the CDR3 DNA reads TGTGCCAGCAGCCAAGTACAGGGACGAAGGGATTCACCCCTCCACTTT. It codes for CASSQVQGRRDSPLHF.

This clone was seen only a few times. The V gene is TRBV7-8, the J gene TRBJ1-5, with D tentatively TRBD1 (6 bases). Trimming took off 2 bases at V and 3 bases at J, with 11 bases between the two ends. The CDR3 contains 15 residues. Germline V gene sequence: CDR1 SGHVS, CDR2 FQNEAQ. The CDR3 DNA is TGTGCCAGCAGCTTACGGGACATCACCAATCAGCCCCAGCATTTT. This codes for CASSLRDITNQPQHF.

V is TRBV7-9 and J is TRBJ1-3; D call uncertain. The V end was cut by 1 base, the J end by 2 bases, with 12 bases between. CDR3 length: 16 amino acids. Germline CDR1 and CDR2: SEHNR and FQNEAQ (reference sequence). Here the CDR3 reads CASSLEEGFPGNTIYF. The CDR3 bases are TGTGCCAGCAGCTTAGAAGAGGGCTTTCCTGGAAACACCATATATTTT.

The V call is TRBV7-9, the J call TRBJ2-7, with D perhaps TRBD2 (5 bases). Deletions cut 5 bases from V and 6 bases from J, with 20 bases between. Germline-derived CDR1 and CDR2 are SEHNR and FQNEAQ (reference sequence). The CDR3 loop spans 15 amino acids. CDR3: CASSALGEGLAEQYF. CDR3 in DNA: TGTGCCAGCAGCGCACTGGGAGAGGGTCTAGCCGAGCAGTACTTC.

V usage is TRBV20-1 and J usage is TRBJ1-2; D gene unclear. From germline, CDR1 is DFQATT and CDR2 SNEGSKA (reference sequence). V shed 5 bases and J shed 4 bases, with 8 bases lying between them. The CDR3 is 11 residues long. The CDR3 DNA is TGCAGTGCTCCTACATTCTATGGCTACACCTTC. It is translated as CSAPTFYGYTF.

The chain couples TRBV9 to TRBJ1-2; no clear D. The V gene's germline CDR1 is SGDLS and CDR2 YYNGEE. V was shortened by 3 bases and J by 5 bases, with 17 bases between the two germline ends. The CDR3 is 15 amino acids. In DNA form, the CDR3 reads TGTGCCAGCAGCGCCCCGACCGACCGTCCTTATGGCTACACCTTC. Translated, it gives CASSAPTDRPYGYTF.

V gene TRBV24-1 combines with J gene TRBJ2-5; 10 nucleotides agree with TRBD1. CDR3 length equals 15 residues. Germline V lookup: CDR1 KGHDR, CDR2 SFDVKD. With V trimmed by 3 bases and J by 4 bases, 4 bases remained unmatched. The CDR3 reads CATSDPRTGGETQYF. The DNA for the CDR3 is TGTGCCACCAGTGATCCCCGGACAGGGGGAGAGACCCAGTACTTC.

This chain uses TRBV4-2 with TRBJ2-7; no firm D call. CDR3 length equals 13 residues. The germline V and J ends were trimmed by 6 bases and 0 bases, with 9 bases remaining between them. Germline-derived CDR1 and CDR2 are LGHNA and YNFKEQ. The CDR3 reads CASSSTSSYEQYF. The CDR3 DNA reads as TGTGCCAGCAGTTCTACCAGCTCCTACGAGCAGTACTTC.

The table lists this clone with a count of one. The gene calls are TRBV7-2 and TRBJ2-3; 10 nucleotides align to TRBD1. The V and J ends lost 5 bases and 4 bases, in that order; junction bases with no gene match: 6. This CDR3 is 15 amino acids long. In germline, CDR1 is SGHTA, CDR2 FQGNSA. As DNA, the CDR3 is TGTGCCAGCAGCCTGGGACAGGGGCATTCAGATACGCAGTATTTT. Translating it yields CASSLGQGHSDTQYF.

This chain uses TRBV19 with TRBJ1-5; 8 nucleotides agree with TRBD1. Germline V gives CDR1 LNHDA, CDR2 SQIVND (reference sequence). CDR3 size: 16 residues. V was pared by 2 bases and J by 1 base, with 4 bases of the junction left unmatched. The chain's CDR3 is CASSILTGGSNQPQHF. The DNA of the CDR3 is TGTGCCAGTAGTATACTTACAGGGGGGAGCAATCAGCCCCAGCATTTT. The entire variable domain, with the rest obtained from reference TRBV19 and TRBJ1-5, is as follows: DGGITQSPKYLFRKEGQNVTLSCEQNLNHDAMYWYRQDPGQGLRLIYYSQIVNDFQKGDIAEGYSVSREKKESFPLTVTSAQKNPTAFYLCASSILTGGSNQPQHFGDGTRLSIL.

The chain has TRBV5-1 and TRBJ1-1; D is possibly TRBD1 (5 bases). Germline assignment: CDR1 SGHRS and CDR2 YFSETQ. The length of the CDR3 is 15 residues. Deletions cut 0 bases from V and 1 base from J, with 10 bases between. The CDR3 sequence: CASSLDRPPNTEAFF. CDR3 sequence (DNA): TGCGCCAGCAGCTTGGACAGGCCACCGAACACTGAAGCTTTCTTT.